These 18 T cell receptor beta chains were sequenced from one sample in a study of T cells in Graves' hyperthyroidism and ophthalmopathy. Amplification targeted TCR beta CDR3 regions from RNA transcripts. Using the HTBI primer set, a first-round RT-PCR was run on the TCR CDR3. TCRdb re-analysed the multiplex PCR reads in MiXCR, keeping a single row per CDR3 protein. This sample has approximately 520,000 distinct CDR3 sequences; more than 20% occur once, and the top ten carry about 26%. Sequencing input: blood. These receptors all come from a man aged 18 to 30 with Graves' hyperthyroidism.

This clonotype was detected only a few times. The V and J genes are TRBV12-3 or TRBV12-4 and TRBJ1-2; D uncertain. V was trimmed by 3 bases and J by 6 bases, leaving 8 bases between them. The CDR3 is made up of 12 amino acids. CDR3 in DNA: TGTGCCAGCAGTTTGTCGGAGGATGGCTACACCTTC. Its protein product is CASSLSEDGYTF.

This clonotype was seen repeatedly, ten times or more. The CDR3 here is CATSLEGVRNQPQHF. The DNA of the CDR3 is TGTGCCACCAGCTTAGAAGGGGTCCGGAATCAGCCCCAGCATTTT. The chain carries TRBV15 and TRBJ1-5; D perhaps matches TRBD1 (5 bases). The V end was cut by 5 bases, the J end by 4 bases, with 15 bases between. From germline, CDR1 is LNHNV and CDR2 YYDKDF (reference sequence). The CDR3 totals 15 residues.

The chain employs TRBV6-2 or TRBV6-3 and TRBJ2-6; D not resolved. Germline V gene data show CDR1 as MNHEY and CDR2 as SVGEGT. The CDR3 runs 18 residues. V was cut by 0 bases and J by 0 bases, with 12 bases left in between. This chain's CDR3 is CASSYSLADDSGANVLTF. DNA of the CDR3: TGTGCCAGCAGTTACTCTTTGGCAGACGACTCTGGGGCCAACGTCCTGACTTTC.

The chain employs TRBV7-9 and TRBJ1-2; TRBD1 matches at 8 bases. Germline CDR1 SEHNR, CDR2 FQNEAQ (reference sequence). The CDR3 covers 15 residues. With 2 bases clipped from V and 4 bases from J, the junction kept 6 bases outside the gene matches. The CDR3 loop is CASSLSTGVGYGYTF. In nucleotides, the CDR3 is TGTGCCAGCAGCTTATCGACAGGGGTGGGCTATGGCTACACCTTC.

This clonotype was recorded a few times. This chain links TRBV29-1 with TRBJ1-2, with D uncertain. Deletions cut 2 bases from V and 8 bases from J, with 9 bases between. There are 11 residues in the CDR3. Germline CDR1 is SQVTM and CDR2 is ANQGSEA. The CDR3 region is CSVESRNGYTF. CDR3 coding DNA: TGCAGCGTTGAATCTAGGAACGGCTACACCTTC.

Remarks on this clonotype: A much bigger clone sits one base away, suggesting this may be a read error. This sequence joins TRBV6-1 and TRBJ1-2; D unresolved. This CDR3 contains 13 residues. Germline CDR1 is MNHNS and CDR2 is SASEGT. DNA for the CDR3: TGTACCAGCAGTCCCGACGGACTGGGCGGCTACACCTTC. It codes for CTSSPDGLGGYTF.

As for this clonotype: This may stem from a read error, because a much larger clone lies one nucleotide away. This chain connects TRBV28 to TRBJ2-5; 9 positions agree with TRBD1. Germline V gene lookup returns CDR1 MDHEN and CDR2 SYDVKM. This CDR3 has 15 residues. The junction had 14 bases not matched to a gene; V was cut back by 10 bases and J by 5 bases. The CDR3 DNA sequence: TGTGCCATCGAACGGACAGGGGATGGGGAGGAGACCCAGTACTTC. Residues: CAIERTGDGEETQYF.

This clonotype was observed many times. CDR3 in DNA: TGTGCCACCAGTGATCCGACAGCTAACTATGGCTACACCTTC. It is translated as CATSDPTANYGYTF. J is TRBJ1-2 and V is TRBV24-1, with TRBD1 as a possible D gene (5 bases). Between the trimmed V and J ends, which lost 3 bases and 0 bases, there was a span of 7 bases. This CDR3 is 14 amino acids long. Germline CDR1 KGHDR, CDR2 SFDVKD.

This clonotype was recorded many times. The V gene is TRBV6-1, the J gene TRBJ2-7; D unclear. This CDR3 has 15 residues. The germline CDR1 and CDR2 sequences are MNHNS and SASEGT. Trimming pared 1 base from V and 0 bases from J, leaving 10 bases between. The CDR3 DNA reads as TGTGCCAGCAGTGAAGACCCGGCCCGCTCCTACGAGCAGTACTTC. It translates to CASSEDPARSYEQYF.

This clonotype was seen at least ten times. The chain is built from TRBV6-9 and TRBJ2-5, with 11 bases identical to TRBD1. The CDR3 has 15 amino acids. The ends lost 5 bases at V and 6 bases at J; junction bases unmatched: 8. Germline V gene lookup returns CDR1 MNHGY and CDR2 SVAAGI. CDR3 sequence: CASSLGTGGRKTQYF. CDR3 nucleotide sequence: TGTGCCAGCAGTCTTGGGACAGGGGGGAGGAAGACCCAGTACTTC.

This clonotype was seen a handful of times. The chain uses TRBV28 and TRBJ2-5; a weak D match, TRBD2 (5 bases). Germline CDR1 reads MDHEN; CDR2 reads SYDVKM. Trimming removed 1 base from V and 1 base from J, with 13 bases in between. CDR3 size: 16 residues. The CDR3 nucleotides read TGTGCCAGCAGTTTATTTAGGGAGAGCCCCCAAGAGACCCAGTACTTC. This codes for CASSLFRESPQETQYF.

This clonotype was counted many times. The chain couples TRBV6-1 to TRBJ1-5; no definite D call. CDR3 size: 14 residues. Trimming cost V 9 bases and J 1 base, with 13 bases left between them. Germline CDR1 MNHNS, CDR2 SASEGT. The CDR3 DNA is TGTGCCAGTTGGATCGGGGTAAGCAATCAGCCCCAGCATTTT. It translates to CASWIGVSNQPQHF.

The chain employs TRBV5-4 and TRBJ1-3; 7 positions agree with TRBD1. The length of the CDR3 is 16 residues. Losses at the gene ends were 4 bases for V and 0 bases for J; bases not matched to a gene: 7. Germline loops: CDR1 SGHNT, CDR2 YYREEE (reference sequence). The CDR3 DNA is TGTGCCAGCAGCCAGGGACAGCCTCGCTCTGGAAACACCATATATTTT. This codes for CASSQGQPRSGNTIYF.

This clonotype was counted many times. The CDR3 bases are TGTGCCAGCAGTTACTCGCTGGCAACTACCCATGGCTACACCTTC. Amino acid sequence: CASSYSLATTHGYTF. The rearrangement uses TRBV6-5 and TRBJ1-2; D is ambiguous. The CDR3 length is 15 residues. Trimming cost V 0 bases and J 6 bases, with 14 bases left between them. In germline, CDR1 is MNHEY, CDR2 SVGAGI.

This clonotype was seen many times. The rearrangement links TRBV12-3 or TRBV12-4 to TRBJ1-5; possible D gene TRBD1, 6 bases. The V end lost 4 bases, the J end lost 3 bases, and 10 bases lay between the germline ends. CDR3 length equals 14 residues. CDR3 amino acids: CASSWGGANQPQHF. CDR3 nucleotides: TGTGCCAGCAGTTGGGGGGGGGCCAATCAGCCCCAGCATTTT.

The rearrangement joins TRBV11-2 to TRBJ2-7; 8 nucleotides agree with TRBD1. V lost 4 bases and J lost 4; bases outside the gene matches: 6. This CDR3 comprises 14 residues. Germline values: CDR1 SGHAT, CDR2 FQNNGV. CDR3 sequence (DNA): TGTGCCAGCAGCTCCTTCAGGGGGCGGTACGAGCAGTACTTC. Amino acids: CASSSFRGRYEQYF.

This chain links TRBV12-3 or TRBV12-4 with TRBJ2-2, with a weak D call TRBD2 (6 bases). The CDR3 is 13 residues long. Trimming pared 6 bases from V and 6 bases from J, leaving 11 bases between. The CDR3, as DNA: TGTGCCAGCAGCACGGGAGTTCCCGGGGAGCTGTTTTTT. Translating it yields CASSTGVPGELFF.

This clonotype has ten or more counts. The V and J genes are TRBV30 and TRBJ1-2; D unresolved. The CDR3 runs 13 residues. Trimming took 8 bases from V and 0 from J, leaving 13 bases between them. Germline loops: CDR1 GTSNPN, CDR2 SVGIG (reference sequence). CDR3 nucleotide sequence: TGTGCCACGCCCGGACCGCCTAACTATGGCTACACCTTC. It specifies CATPGPPNYGYTF.